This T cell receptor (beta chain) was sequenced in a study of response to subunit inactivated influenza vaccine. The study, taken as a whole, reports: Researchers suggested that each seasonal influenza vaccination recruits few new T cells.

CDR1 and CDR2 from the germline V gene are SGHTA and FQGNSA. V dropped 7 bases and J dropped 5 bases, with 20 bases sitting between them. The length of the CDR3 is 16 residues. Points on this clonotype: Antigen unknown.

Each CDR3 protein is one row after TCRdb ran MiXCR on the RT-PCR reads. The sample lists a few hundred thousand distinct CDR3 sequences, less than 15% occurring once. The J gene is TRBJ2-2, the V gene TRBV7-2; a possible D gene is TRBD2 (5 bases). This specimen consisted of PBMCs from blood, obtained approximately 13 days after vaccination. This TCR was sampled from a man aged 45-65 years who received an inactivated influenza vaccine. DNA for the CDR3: TGTGCCAGCACCCTCCGAGGAGGATTGGGAACCGGGGAGCTGTTTTTT. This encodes CASTLRGGLGTGELFF.